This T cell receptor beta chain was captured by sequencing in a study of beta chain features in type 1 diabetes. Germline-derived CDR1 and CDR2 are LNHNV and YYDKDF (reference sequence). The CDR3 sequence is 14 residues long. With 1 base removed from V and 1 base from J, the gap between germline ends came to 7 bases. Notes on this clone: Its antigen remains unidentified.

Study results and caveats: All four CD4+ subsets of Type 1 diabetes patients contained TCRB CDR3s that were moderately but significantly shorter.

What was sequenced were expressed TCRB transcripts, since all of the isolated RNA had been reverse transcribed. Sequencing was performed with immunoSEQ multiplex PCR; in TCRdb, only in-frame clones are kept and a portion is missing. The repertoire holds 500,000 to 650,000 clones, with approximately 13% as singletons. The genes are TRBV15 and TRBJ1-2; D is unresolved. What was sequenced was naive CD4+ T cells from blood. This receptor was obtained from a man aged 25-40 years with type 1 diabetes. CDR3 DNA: TGTGCCACCAGCAGAGGGGAGGGTAACTATGGCTACACCTTC. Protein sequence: CATSRGEGNYGYTF.